A single sample is the source of the 28 T cell receptor beta chains below, sequenced in a study of circulating CD8 cells and anti-PD-1 response in melanoma. Using approximately 14 ng of total RNA, TCR libraries were made with the QIAseq Immune Repertoire TCR panel. MiXCR was run by TCRdb on the reads, yielding one entry per CDR3 protein. The data show 500 to 700 distinct CDR3 sequences, with 8.9% seen just once and roughly 22% held by the top ten. Four subsets defined by PD-1 and/or TIGIT were sorted from live CD3+CD8+TCRalphabeta+ cells. Sample: CD8+ T cells from PBMCs, taken at baseline or after one month of anti-PD-1 therapy (not recorded which). These receptors originate from a human donor with melanoma.

By sample share, this clonotype is large (0.1 to 1%). CDR3 sequence: CASSSRRYEQYF. The CDR3 nucleotides read TGTGCCAGCAGTTCTCGACGTTACGAGCAGTACTTC. This chain joins TRBV28 and TRBJ2-7; D call uncertain. Trimming took off 4 bases at V and 4 bases at J, with 8 bases between the two ends. CDR3 length equals 12 residues. CDR1 MDHEN and CDR2 SYDVKM come from the germline V gene.

This clonotype is deemed medium-sized (0.01 to 0.1%). CDR3 sequence reads: CASSLNGPGNQPQHF. CDR3 DNA: TGTGCCAGCAGTTTAAACGGGCCAGGCAATCAGCCCCAGCATTTT. The V and J genes are TRBV27 and TRBJ1-5; no reliable D call. The CDR3 sequence is 15 residues long. V shed 2 bases and J shed 2 bases, with 10 bases lying between them. Germline assignment: CDR1 MNHEY and CDR2 SMNVEV (reference sequence).

By share of the sample, this clonotype is large. The chain recombines TRBV4-1 with TRBJ2-3; 7 bases map to TRBD2. Germline CDR1 MGHRA, CDR2 YSYEKL. The length of the CDR3 is 15 residues. V was clipped by 6 bases and J by 2 bases; unmatched bases: 8. The CDR3: CASSLYGGTTDTQYF. In DNA form, the CDR3 reads TGCGCCAGCAGTCTTTACGGGGGGACCACAGATACGCAGTATTTT.

With respect to this clonotype: One end of the junction is discordant with germline, which a read error may explain. The chain joins TRBV4-1 to TRBJ2-1; D not resolved. Germline lookup yields CDR1 MGHRA and CDR2 YSYEKL. This CDR3 contains 15 residues. Written as DNA, the CDR3 is TGCGCCAGCAGCCAAGATCGCTCGTCGCGAAATGGGCAGTTCTTC. Protein: CASSQDRSSRNGQFF.

By share of the sample, this clonotype is medium-sized. The chain has TRBV6-1 and TRBJ2-5; TRBD2 agrees at 10 bases. Germline assignment: CDR1 MNHNS and CDR2 SASEGT. The CDR3 sequence is 15 residues long. V dropped 0 bases and J dropped 2; count of bases not matched to a gene: 0. CDR3 loop: CASSEAAGGQETQYF. As DNA, the CDR3 is TGTGCCAGCAGTGAAGCAGCGGGGGGGCAAGAGACCCAGTACTTC.

This clonotype rates as medium-sized (0.01 to 0.1%). This chain joins TRBV30 and TRBJ2-6; D uncertain. The CDR3 totals 15 residues. Trimming cost V 4 bases and J 4 bases, with 14 bases left between them. From germline, CDR1 is GTSNPN and CDR2 SVGIG (reference sequence). CDR3 bases: TGTGCCTGGAAGATGGATCCGGCCGGGGCCAACGTCCTGACTTTC. Protein product: CAWKMDPAGANVLTF.

This clonotype is categorized as large. The chain links TRBV6-1 to TRBJ2-5, with 9 bases matching TRBD2. The V gene end was trimmed by 3 bases and the J gene end by 4 bases; junction bases not matched to a gene: 6. Germline V gives CDR1 MNHNS, CDR2 SASEGT. The CDR3 length is 15 residues. The CDR3 nucleotides read TGTGCCAGCAGTGAGTCGCTAGCGGGGCCAGAGACCCAGTACTTC. This sequence encodes CASSESLAGPETQYF.

This clonotype is labeled medium-sized. This sequence joins TRBV2 and TRBJ1-1; possible D gene TRBD1, 6 bases. CDR1 and CDR2 from the germline V gene are SNHLY and FYNNEI. The CDR3 length is 13 residues. V lost 4 bases and J 9 bases, leaving 15 bases between the germline ends. The CDR3 protein is CASSVLGALQAFF. CDR3 nucleotide sequence: TGTGCCAGCAGTGTCCTGGGGGCCCTACAAGCTTTCTTT.

By share, this clonotype ranks as medium-sized (0.01 to 0.1%). The chain couples TRBV6-1 to TRBJ1-5; no clear D. This CDR3 has 14 amino acids. Trimming pared 0 bases from V and 6 bases from J, leaving 9 bases between. CDR1 and CDR2 from the germline V gene are MNHNS and SASEGT. CDR3 bases: TGTGCCAGCAGTGAAGCAGGAGGGTTTCAGCCCCAGCATTTT. It yields the protein CASSEAGGFQPQHF.

The chain uses TRBV5-6 and TRBJ1-1; 7 nucleotides align to TRBD1. CDR1 is SGHDT and CDR2 is YYEEEE in the germline V gene. Trimming removed 2 bases from V and 0 bases from J; junction bases left unmatched: 1. The CDR3 loop spans 14 amino acids. The CDR3 bases are TGTGCCAGCAGCTTACAGGGGATGAACACTGAAGCTTTCTTT. Translated, it gives CASSLQGMNTEAFF.

By sample fraction, this clonotype is medium-sized. This chain links TRBV30 with TRBJ2-2, with TRBD2 as a possible D gene (5 bases). This CDR3 has 15 residues. V was cut by 0 bases and J by 3 bases, with 11 bases left in between. CDR1 and CDR2 (germline): GTSNPN, SVGIG (reference sequence). CDR3 sequence reads: CAWSVAGSDTGELFF. In nucleotides, the CDR3 is TGTGCCTGGAGTGTCGCGGGCTCGGACACCGGGGAGCTGTTTTTT.

Sample share makes this clonotype medium-sized. Given a much more abundant clone one base away, this may be a read error. CDR3 nucleotide sequence: TGTGCCAGCAGTTTTTTGGGGAGGGACACCGGGGAGCTGTTTTTT. It yields the protein CASSFLGRDTGELFF. The chain employs TRBV28 and TRBJ2-2, with TRBD2 matching 7 bases. Germline assignment: CDR1 MDHEN and CDR2 SYDVKM. The CDR3 is 15 residues long. The ends lost 3 bases at V and 3 bases at J; junction bases unmatched: 4. The full variable domain, rest sourced from reference TRBV28 and TRBJ2-2, is DVKVTQSSRYLVKRTGEKVFLECVQDMDHENMFWYRQDPGLGLRLIYFSYDVKMKEKGDIPEGYSVSREKKERFSLILESASTNQTSMYLCASSFLGRDTGELFFGEGSRLTVL.

By frequency in the sample, this clonotype is large (0.1 to 1%). The V call is TRBV6-1, the J call TRBJ2-6, with D perhaps matching TRBD1 (6 bases). Germline V gene sequence: CDR1 MNHNS, CDR2 SASEGT. Trimming took 1 base from V and 3 from J, leaving 7 bases between them. This CDR3 is built from 15 residues. For the CDR3, the DNA is TGTGCCAGCAGTGAAGAAGGGGGTGGGGCCAACGTCCTGACTTTC. This sequence encodes CASSEEGGGANVLTF.

By sample share, this clonotype is medium-sized. The V call is TRBV20-1, the J call TRBJ2-7, with a tentative D call TRBD1 (5 bases). V shed 1 base and J shed 7 bases, with 14 bases lying between them. The length of the CDR3 is 13 residues. CDR1 and CDR2 from the germline V gene are DFQATT and SNEGSKA (reference sequence). CDR3 in amino acids: CSARVGEIGEQYF. The CDR3 DNA sequence: TGCAGTGCTAGAGTAGGGGAAATTGGGGAGCAGTACTTC.

Judged by abundance, this clonotype is medium-sized. The chain joins TRBV6-2 or TRBV6-3 to TRBJ2-5; no clear D gene. V was cut by 8 bases and J by 2 bases, with 12 bases left in between. This CDR3 is 13 amino acids long. CDR1 and CDR2 from the germline V gene are MNHEY and SVGEGT. The CDR3 is CASGPGEQETQYF. CDR3 nucleotide sequence: TGTGCCAGCGGTCCGGGCGAACAAGAGACCCAGTACTTC.

This clonotype is labeled as medium-sized. The chain joins TRBV28 to TRBJ2-1; 7 bases line up with TRBD2. The length of the CDR3 is 15 residues. CDR1 is MDHEN, CDR2 SYDVKM, per germline. The junction had 8 bases not matched to a gene; V was cut back by 6 bases and J by 3 bases. CDR3 sequence (DNA): TGTGCCAGCAGAACACGGGGGGTCTTCTACAATGAGCAGTTCTTC. This codes for CASRTRGVFYNEQFF.

This clonotype counts as large. The V gene is TRBV6-4, the J gene TRBJ2-2, with D possibly being TRBD1 (6 bases). The CDR3 has 14 amino acids. Germline V lookup: CDR1 MRHNA, CDR2 SNTAGT. V was trimmed by 0 bases and J by 4 bases, leaving 6 bases between them. In DNA form, the CDR3 reads TGTGCCAGCAGTGACTCACAGGGCACCGGGGAGCTGTTTTTT. This encodes CASSDSQGTGELFF.

This clonotype rates as medium-sized. V and J are TRBV20-1 and TRBJ2-7; no clear D gene. The CDR3 contains 13 residues. CDR1 and CDR2 from the germline V gene are DFQATT and SNEGSKA (reference sequence). V gave up 4 bases and J gave up 3 bases, with 13 bases separating them. The CDR3 spells CSAKSLRDYEQYF. CDR3 DNA sequence: TGCAGTGCTAAATCTCTAAGGGACTACGAGCAGTACTTC.

By share of the sample, this clonotype is large (0.1 to 1%). V usage is TRBV11-2 and J usage is TRBJ2-5; TRBD1 is a possible D gene (5 bases). Germline CDR1 is SGHAT and CDR2 is FQNNGV. V lost 2 bases, J lost 5 bases, and 12 bases lay in between. The CDR3 has 14 amino acids. The CDR3 here is CASSLTGNSETQYF. Here the CDR3 DNA reads TGTGCCAGCAGCTTAACAGGAAATTCGGAGACCCAGTACTTC.

This clonotype is labeled large (0.1 to 1%). The gene calls are TRBV18 and TRBJ2-1; a possible D gene is TRBD2 (5 bases). The germline CDR1 and CDR2 sequences are KGHSH and LQKENI. Trimming shortened V by 8 bases and J by 8 bases, and 25 bases separated the two germline ends. This CDR3 contains 16 residues. The CDR3 spells CASPPRATGPPDEQFF. The CDR3 DNA sequence: TGTGCCAGCCCCCCGAGGGCCACGGGCCCCCCCGATGAGCAGTTCTTC.

By sample fraction, this clonotype is large (0.1 to 1%). V and J are TRBV28 and TRBJ2-6, with no clear D. V was pared by 5 bases and J by 0 bases, with 8 bases between. The CDR3 spans 15 residues. Germline values: CDR1 MDHEN, CDR2 SYDVKM. CDR3 in amino acids: CASSQTNSGANVLTF. CDR3 sequence (DNA): TGTGCCAGCAGTCAAACTAACTCTGGGGCCAACGTCCTGACTTTC.

Judged by abundance, this clonotype is medium-sized. CDR3 sequence (DNA): TGCGCCAGCAGCCAAGCCGACGGTAGCACAGATACGCAGTATTTT. It encodes CASSQADGSTDTQYF. The chain has TRBV4-1 and TRBJ2-3; D not resolved. Trimming removed 1 base at V and 0 bases at J, with 8 bases between. CDR3 length: 15 amino acids. The germline V gene has CDR1 MGHRA and CDR2 YSYEKL.

This clonotype is deemed large. The rearrangement links TRBV20-1 to TRBJ2-7, with D possibly being TRBD2 (6 bases). The V gene's germline CDR1 is DFQATT and CDR2 SNEGSKA (reference sequence). Between the trimmed V and J ends, which lost 2 bases and 3 bases, there was a span of 14 bases. This CDR3 comprises 14 residues. This CDR3 reads CSARLGLDYYEQYF. Here the CDR3 DNA reads TGCAGTGCTAGATTGGGACTCGATTACTACGAGCAGTACTTC.

By share, this clonotype counts as large (0.1 to 1%). V is TRBV6-4 and J is TRBJ2-3, with TRBD2 as a possible D gene (7 bases). The V end was cut by 0 bases, the J end by 4 bases, with 11 bases between. This CDR3 has 15 amino acids. Germline V gene data show CDR1 as MRHNA and CDR2 as SNTAGT. The CDR3 nucleotides read TGTGCCAGCAGTGACTCAGGGGGGGCCGCAGATACGCAGTATTTT. Translation: CASSDSGGAADTQYF.

By share, this clonotype ranks as medium-sized. V is TRBV19 and J is TRBJ1-5; D unresolved. CDR1 and CDR2 from the germline V gene are LNHDA and SQIVND (reference sequence). This CDR3 comprises 15 residues. Trimming cost V 3 bases and J 3 bases, with 12 bases left between them. In nucleotides, the CDR3 is TGTGCCAGTAGTATCGGAGTCAGTACCAATCAGCCCCAGCATTTT. Translation gives CASSIGVSTNQPQHF.

Judged by abundance, this clonotype is large (0.1 to 1%). The chain links TRBV4-2 to TRBJ1-5; D is ambiguous. Trimming took 0 bases from V and 0 from J, leaving 9 bases between them. In germline, CDR1 is LGHNA, CDR2 YNFKEQ. The CDR3 is 16 residues long. In DNA form, the CDR3 reads TGTGCCAGCAGCCAAGAGAGCGACCATAGCAATCAGCCCCAGCATTTT. This encodes CASSQESDHSNQPQHF.

Notes on this clonotype: A junction boundary mismatches the germline segment, possibly from a read error. The rearrangement joins TRBV6-6 to TRBJ2-7, with 8 bases fitting TRBD1. The CDR3 sequence is 15 residues long. Germline V gene sequence: CDR1 MNHNY, CDR2 SVGAGI (reference sequence). The CDR3 here is CASICSGTGPYEQYF. The CDR3 DNA follows: TGTGCCAGCATTTGCTCCGGGACAGGCCCCTACGAGCAGTATTTC.

By its share, this clonotype is large. The V gene is TRBV21-1, the J gene TRBJ2-3. TRBV21-1 is tagged as a pseudogene. This CDR3 is built from 12 residues. CDR3 residues: CASSKGTDTQYF. The CDR3 bases are TGTGCCAGCAGCAAAGGCACAGATACGCAGTATTTT.